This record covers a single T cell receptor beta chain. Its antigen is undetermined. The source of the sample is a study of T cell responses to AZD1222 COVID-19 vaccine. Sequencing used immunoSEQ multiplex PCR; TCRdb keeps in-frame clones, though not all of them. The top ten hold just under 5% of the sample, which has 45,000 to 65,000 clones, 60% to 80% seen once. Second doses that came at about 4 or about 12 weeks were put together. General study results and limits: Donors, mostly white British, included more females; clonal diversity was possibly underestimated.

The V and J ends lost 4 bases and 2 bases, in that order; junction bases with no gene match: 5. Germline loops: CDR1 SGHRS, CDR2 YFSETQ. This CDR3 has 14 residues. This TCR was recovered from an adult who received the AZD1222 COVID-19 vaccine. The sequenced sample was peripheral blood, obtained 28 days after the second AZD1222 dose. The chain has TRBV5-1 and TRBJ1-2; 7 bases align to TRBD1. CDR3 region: CASSKIQGNYGYTF. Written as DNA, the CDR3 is TGCGCCAGCAGCAAGATACAGGGGAACTATGGCTACACCTTC. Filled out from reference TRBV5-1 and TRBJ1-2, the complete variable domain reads KAGVTQTPRYLIKTRGQQVTLSCSPISGHRSVSWYQQTPGQGLQFLFEYFSETQRNKGNFPGRFSGRQFSNSRSEMNVSTLELGDSALYLCASSKIQGNYGYTFGSGTRLTVV.